This record concerns one TCR beta chain sequence. What it binds is unknown. Germline lookup yields CDR1 GTSNPN and CDR2 SVGIG (reference sequence). Germline trimming cut 6 bases from V and 4 bases from J; bases unmatched to any gene: 6. This CDR3 has 14 amino acids. PCR was performed using 60 Vbeta and 13 Jbeta primers. In the authors' workflow: Among the unique TCR beta chains that a later analysis counted, about 84 million in all, roughly 11 million were shared. Profiling relied on immunoSEQ multiplex PCR, and the TCRdb table lists in-frame clones only, not all of them. Clone size and the V and J calls come from that table; the DNA yielded D and trimming. The sample yields roughly 190,000 clones, 75% to 90% seen once. This sample was taken from a study of cytomegalovirus exposure and HLA in healthy donors. Study-level findings and limits: For TCR beta chains, V- and J-gene trimming was later linked to a missense DCLRE1C variant.

Source material: PBMCs. This TCR derives from a man between 35 and 55 years old in good health and CMV-seropositive. The V and J genes are TRBV30 and TRBJ2-3; 11 nucleotides line up with TRBD2. In DNA, the CDR3 is TGTGCCTGCAAGACTAGCGGGGTACCAGATACGCAGTATTTT. Translation: CACKTSGVPDTQYF.